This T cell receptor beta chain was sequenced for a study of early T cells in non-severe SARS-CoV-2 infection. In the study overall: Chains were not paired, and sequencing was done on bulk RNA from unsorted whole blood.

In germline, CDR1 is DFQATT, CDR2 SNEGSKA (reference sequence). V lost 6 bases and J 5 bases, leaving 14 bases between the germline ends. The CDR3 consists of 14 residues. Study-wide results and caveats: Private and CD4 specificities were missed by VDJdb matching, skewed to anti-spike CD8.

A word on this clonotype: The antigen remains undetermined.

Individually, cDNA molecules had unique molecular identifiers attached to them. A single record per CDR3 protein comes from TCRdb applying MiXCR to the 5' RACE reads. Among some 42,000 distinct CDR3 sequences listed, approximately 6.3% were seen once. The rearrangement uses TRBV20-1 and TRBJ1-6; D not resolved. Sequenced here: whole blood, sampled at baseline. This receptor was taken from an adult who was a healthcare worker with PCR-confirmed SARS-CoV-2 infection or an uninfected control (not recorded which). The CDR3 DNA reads TGCAGTGCCACAACCGGGCTAAATAATTCACCCCTCCACTTT. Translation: CSATTGLNNSPLHF.